This is a list of T cell receptor beta chains from one sample in a study of cytomegalovirus exposure and HLA in healthy donors. The data were produced by immunoSEQ multiplex PCR, yet TCRdb's version contains in-frame clones alone and is incomplete. The sample includes approximately 110,000 clones, over 15% of them seen just once. Sequencing was carried out using PBMCs. The origin of the receptors is a woman under 30 in good health and CMV-seronegative. The CDR3 runs from the conserved cysteine through the conserved F or W. A D gene is named only where the DNA matches it firmly. For some rows the clone size is stated as once, few or many, or as a class when expanded; others skip it.

size	V	D	J	DNA	CDR3
few	TRBV7-2	.	TRBJ2-5	TGTGCCAGCAGCTTAGCGGGGACTTGGGCCCAAGAGACCCAGTACTTC	CASSLAGTWAQETQYF
few	TRBV28	TRBD1	TRBJ1-1	TGTGCCAGCAGTACCCGGACAGGTAAAATGAACACTGAAGCTTTCTTT	CASSTRTGKMNTEAFF
.	TRBV30	.	TRBJ1-2	TGTGCCTGGAAAGCCCCCGGCAGGCTCAACTATGGCTACACCTTC	CAWKAPGRLNYGYTF
few	TRBV6-5	.	TRBJ2-2	TGTGCCAGCAGTCCAACAGGGATTACCGGGGAGCTGTTTTTT	CASSPTGITGELFF
medium-sized	TRBV18	TRBD1	TRBJ2-3	TGTGCCAGCTCACCCAGACAGGGGTTGACAGATACGCAGTATTTT	CASSPRQGLTDTQYF
.	TRBV5-4	.	TRBJ1-2	TGTGCCAGCAGCTTTCAGGGGCCACCCCTATCTGGCTACACCTTC	CASSFQGPPLSGYTF
few	TRBV5-4	.	TRBJ2-7	TGTGCCAGCAGCCCCTATCAGGGGAACTACGAGCAGTACTTC	CASSPYQGNYEQYF
few	TRBV6-1	TRBD2	TRBJ2-1	TGTGCCAGCACGCTCAGCGGGATTTGGAATGAGCAGTTCTTC	CASTLSGIWNEQFF
few	TRBV19	.	TRBJ1-1	TGTGCCAGTAGTATTATGTCAGGGTACACGAACACTGAAGCTTTCTTT	CASSIMSGYTNTEAFF
few	TRBV30	.	TRBJ1-4	TGTGCCTGGAGTAGAGGGCGAATAGCTAATGAAAAACTGTTTTTT	CAWSRGRIANEKLFF
.	TRBV11-2	.	TRBJ2-3	TGTGCCAGCAGCTTAGATCAGGGGCGGAGGGGGCTCACAGATACGCAGTATTTT	CASSLDQGRRGLTDTQYF
few	TRBV6-5	TRBD1	TRBJ2-7	TGTGCCAGCAGTAAGGGGGCTAGGAACGAGCAGTACTTC	CASSKGARNEQYF
few	TRBV7-6	TRBD2	TRBJ2-5	TGTGCCAGCAGCTTGGCGTCCGGGAGGGCCGGGGAGACCCAGTACTTC	CASSLASGRAGETQYF
.	TRBV5-1	TRBD2	TRBJ2-3	TGCGCCAGCAGCTTAACCTTTAAGGGGAGGGGCACAGATACGCAGTATTTT	CASSLTFKGRGTDTQYF
few	TRBV7-2	.	TRBJ1-1	TGTGCCAGCAGCTTAGCCGCGGGGAGTGGCACTGAAGCTTTCTTT	CASSLAAGSGTEAFF
few	TRBV9	TRBD2	TRBJ2-1	TGTGCCAGCAGCGTAGACCCTGGGACTAGCGGGGGGGTTTTAAATGAGCAGTTCTTC	CASSVDPGTSGGVLNEQFF
.	TRBV6-4	TRBD1	TRBJ2-3	TGTGCCAGCAGTGAGGACGCAGGGGGTAAACACACAGATACGCAGTATTTT	CASSEDAGGKHTDTQYF
.	TRBV19	TRBD1	TRBJ1-1	TGTGCCAGTTTGGTCAGGGGGATGAACACTGAAGCTTTCTTT	CASLVRGMNTEAFF
.	TRBV30	TRBD2	TRBJ2-3	TGTGCCTGGACTAGCGGGAGCACAGATACGCAGTATTTT	CAWTSGSTDTQYF
.	TRBV5-1	TRBD2	TRBJ2-7	TGCGCCAGCAGCCGGGTTCTGGGGGGAGGGCCCCAGGGCTACTTC	CASSRVLGGGPQGYF
.	TRBV2	TRBD1	TRBJ1-4	TGTGCCAGCAGTGAAGGGACAGGGCTAACTAATGAAAAACTGTTTTTT	CASSEGTGLTNEKLFF
.	TRBV7-8	TRBD2	TRBJ2-7	TGTGCCAGCAGCTTAGAGCGGGGGAGCTCCTACGAGCAGTACTTC	CASSLERGSSYEQYF
.	TRBV5-1	.	TRBJ1-4	TGCGCCAGCAGCTTGGGAGCGGAGAATGAAAAACTGTTTTTT	CASSLGAENEKLFF
once	TRBV2	TRBD1	TRBJ1-2	TGTGCCAGCAATTCGGACAGGGTCAACTATGGCTACACCTTC	CASNSDRVNYGYTF
.	TRBV6-1	TRBD1	TRBJ2-7	TGTGCCAGCAGTGAAGGGGGACAGGGAATCGAGCAGTACTTC	CASSEGGQGIEQYF
.	TRBV6-5	.	TRBJ1-1	TGTGCCAGCAGTTACTCCCCACAGGGCTTTGAAGCTTTCTTT	CASSYSPQGFEAFF
.	TRBV15	TRBD1	TRBJ2-6	TGTGCCACCAGCAGTGGTGACAGGGGTTGGGCCAACGTCCTGACTTTC	CATSSGDRGWANVLTF
.	TRBV7-3	.	TRBJ1-6	TGTGCCAGCAGCTTAAGCGGGGGTTCACCCCTCCACTTT	CASSLSGGSPLHF
few	TRBV29-1	TRBD1	TRBJ2-7	TGCAGCGTTGGCGGACAGGGTACCTCGTACTTC	CSVGGQGTSYF
few	TRBV6-5	TRBD2	TRBJ2-1	TGTGCCAGCAGTTCCGGGACTAGCGGCTGGGCTGAGCAGTTCTTC	CASSSGTSGWAEQFF
.	TRBV5-4	TRBD1	TRBJ2-2	TGTGCCAGCAGCTTAGGGGGACAGGGAAACACCGGGGAGCTGTTTTTT	CASSLGGQGNTGELFF
few	TRBV5-6	TRBD1	TRBJ2-7	TGTGCCAGCAGCCACCGGGACAGGGCGACCTACGAGCAGTACTTC	CASSHRDRATYEQYF
.	TRBV9	TRBD1	TRBJ1-2	TGTGCCAGCAGCACAGACCTTACTAATCCGGGACAGGGGAACTATGGCTACACCTTC	CASSTDLTNPGQGNYGYTF
.	TRBV15	TRBD2	TRBJ2-2	TGTGCCACCAGCAGCAGGGGACTAGCGGGAGACGACGGGGAGCTGTTTTTT	CATSSRGLAGDDGELFF
.	TRBV5-1	.	TRBJ1-1	TGCGCCAGCAGCTTGGCCGGACCCGGAGGTTTGGAAGCTTTCTTT	CASSLAGPGGLEAFF
few	TRBV29-1	TRBD1	TRBJ1-4	TGCAGCGTTTACAGGGGTGAAAAACTGTTTTTT	CSVYRGEKLFF
few	TRBV29-1	.	TRBJ2-1	TGCAGCGTTGAGGTTGCGGTCAATGAGCAGTTCTTC	CSVEVAVNEQFF
.	TRBV29-1	TRBD2	TRBJ2-3	TGCAGCGTTGATAGCGGGATTACAGATACGCAGTATTTT	CSVDSGITDTQYF
few	TRBV7-9	.	TRBJ1-1	TGTGCCAGCAGCTCCCAGGCTGAAGCTTTCTTT	CASSSQAEAFF
.	TRBV6-1	.	TRBJ1-5	TGTGCCAGCAGTGAAGCAAGCCAGGGGATCAATCAGCCCCAGCATTTT	CASSEASQGINQPQHF
.	TRBV7-9	TRBD1	TRBJ1-4	TGTGCCAGCAGCCCAGGTTGGCGGGACAGGCCAACTAATGAAAAACTGTTTTTT	CASSPGWRDRPTNEKLFF
few	TRBV7-2	.	TRBJ2-1	TGTGCCAGCAGCTTGGGCCTAGGGAGCGGCCCCTACAATGAGCAGTTCTTC	CASSLGLGSGPYNEQFF
.	TRBV15	TRBD1	TRBJ1-5	TGTGCCACCAGCAGAGATCTAGGGGGCGATCAGCCCCAGCATTTT	CATSRDLGGDQPQHF
.	TRBV27	.	TRBJ1-6	TGTGCCAGCAGGACGAACAGGCTCTCACCCCTCCACTTT	CASRTNRLSPLHF
few	TRBV5-6	TRBD1	TRBJ1-6	TGTGCCAGCAGCCGGGACAGTCGGACCTCACCCCTCCACTTT	CASSRDSRTSPLHF
.	TRBV10-3	.	TRBJ2-2	TGTGCCATCAGTGAGTCTGTCCAGGGGAGCACCGGGGAGCTGTTTTTT	CAISESVQGSTGELFF
.	TRBV7-9	.	TRBJ2-1	TGTGCCAGCAGCTTCCACAGGGCCCGGGTTGAGCAGTTCTTC	CASSFHRARVEQFF
.	TRBV29-1	.	TRBJ1-1	TGCAGCGTTCTCTGGCAGGGGCAGTGGGGTCTTGGGGCTTTCTTT	CSVLWQGQWGLGAFF